This TCR beta chain was obtained from a study of blood T cells in healthy people across ages. The CDR3 is made up of 14 amino acids. Germline V CDR1 and CDR2: ENHRY, SYGVKD. V shed 11 bases and J 2 bases; nucleotides not matched to a gene: 10. Primers used in a second PCR of roughly 6 to 11 cycles were a sample-barcoded 5' primer and a J-beta primer mix. TCRdb used MiXCR to reprocess the 5' RACE reads, holding one entry per CDR3 protein. Here the sample spans fewer than 700,000 distinct CDR3 sequences, around 50% being singletons. This sequence originates from an elderly man in good health. Sample: blood. This chain connects TRBV10-3 to TRBJ2-7; 9 nucleotides agree with TRBD1. The CDR3 protein is CASIAGQGPYEQYF. The DNA of the CDR3 is TGTGCCTCTATTGCGGGACAGGGTCCCTACGAGCAGTACTTC.